The entry below gives a single TCR beta chain sequence along with its context. The antigen is unknown. Trimming pared 3 bases from V and 5 bases from J, leaving 8 bases between. The CDR3 has 13 residues. Based on clinical symptoms, serum thyroxine and TRAb, thyroid ultrasound and orbital computed tomography, diagnoses were reached. RNA transcripts yielded amplified TCR beta CDR3 regions. The HTBI set primed first-round TCR CDR3 RT-PCR. TCRdb re-called the multiplex PCR reads with MiXCR, one entry per CDR3 protein. This table holds 650,000 to 850,000 distinct CDR3 sequences, roughly a sixth found once. The data stem from a study of T cells in Graves' hyperthyroidism and ophthalmopathy. General study results and limits: The majority of expanded thyroid clonotypes above 0.001 also appeared in blood. A model of 13 V-J features distinguished ophthalmopathy from stable hyperthyroidism.

The TCR was taken from a woman aged 50 to 60 with Graves' hyperthyroidism that later progressed to Graves' ophthalmopathy. V and J are TRBV12-3 or TRBV12-4 and TRBJ1-5, with D hard to call. Sequenced material: blood. CDR3 residues: CASSFSYYQPQHF. DNA for the CDR3: TGTGCCAGCAGTTTTTCCTATTATCAGCCCCAGCATTTT.